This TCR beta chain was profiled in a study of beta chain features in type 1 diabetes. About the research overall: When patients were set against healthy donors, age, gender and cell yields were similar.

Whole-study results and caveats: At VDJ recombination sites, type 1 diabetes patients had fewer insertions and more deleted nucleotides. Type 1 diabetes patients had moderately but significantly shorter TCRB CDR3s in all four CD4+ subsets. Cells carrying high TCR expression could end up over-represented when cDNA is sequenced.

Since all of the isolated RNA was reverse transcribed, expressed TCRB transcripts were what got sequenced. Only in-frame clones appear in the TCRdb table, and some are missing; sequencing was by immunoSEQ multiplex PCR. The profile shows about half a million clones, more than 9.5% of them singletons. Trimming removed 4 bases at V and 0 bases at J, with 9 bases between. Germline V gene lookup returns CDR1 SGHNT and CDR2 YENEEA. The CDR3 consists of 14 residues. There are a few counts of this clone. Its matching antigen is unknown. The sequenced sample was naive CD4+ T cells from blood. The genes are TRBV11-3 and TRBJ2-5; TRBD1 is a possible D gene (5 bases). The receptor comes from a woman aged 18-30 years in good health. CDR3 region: CASSSREHQETQYF. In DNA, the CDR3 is TGTGCCAGCAGCTCCAGGGAACACCAAGAGACCCAGTACTTC.